Listed below are T cell receptor beta chains from one sample, sequenced in a study of blood T cell repertoires in COVID-19. Data came from immunoSEQ multiplex PCR; TCRdb stores just in-frame clones and leaves some out. The table includes nearly 200,000 clones, roughly 80% detected once. Sequenced material: PBMCs or T cells enriched from blood (not recorded which). These receptors were obtained from a man between 40 and 49 years old who had recovered from COVID-19. The conserved cysteine and the conserved F or W are not part of the CDR3 here. Each record gives: clone size, J gene, V gene, CDR3 protein. A clone size is listed for some rows: how often the clone was seen (once, few, many), or a class if it is expanded.

.	TRBJ2-1	TRBV2	ASNYDRSREQF
.	TRBJ1-2	TRBV6-1	ASSVSHGWPPTLYGYT
.	TRBJ1-6	TRBV15	ATSSRQPGSSYNSPLH
.	TRBJ1-2	TRBV27	ASSTVLSNYGYT
.	TRBJ1-2	TRBV19	ASSVMIDGNYGYT
once	TRBJ1-2	TRBV4-1	ASRPGGRGGIYGYT
.	TRBJ2-7	TRBV11-2	ASRIPGLAGREQY
.	TRBJ1-5	TRBV7-2	ASSLERGQPQH
few	TRBJ2-5	TRBV11-2	ASSLGQLQETQY
once	TRBJ1-1	TRBV29-1	SVAQGIEAF
.	TRBJ1-1	TRBV14	ASSPDRGVTEAF
.	TRBJ2-7	TRBV11-3	ASSVGNLYEQY
.	TRBJ1-5	TRBV6-4	ASSRDSSQPQH
.	TRBJ1-1	TRBV3-1/TRBV3-2	ASSQDDRAEAF
.	TRBJ1-5	TRBV19	ASNTGYISNQPQH
.	TRBJ2-3	TRBV14	ASGKSPTTPDTQY
.	TRBJ1-1	TRBV7-9	ASSPQGARYTEAF
.	TRBJ2-1	TRBV5-6	ASSSRQGRSYNEQF
.	TRBJ1-2	TRBV7-9	ASTPGPGQGAYGYT
.	TRBJ2-7	TRBV5-1	ASSLGAGYYEQY
few	TRBJ1-1	TRBV2	ASSYTSGWAF
.	TRBJ2-7	TRBV5-1	ASSRLGLLGDEQY
.	TRBJ2-2	TRBV5-1	ASGTGDTGELF
.	TRBJ2-2	TRBV7-3	ASSSIRLQGASTGELF
.	TRBJ1-5	TRBV30	AWSITGNQPQH
.	TRBJ1-2	TRBV7-6	ASSLVVPREIGQHRYGYT
.	TRBJ1-3	TRBV5-4	ASSLDSLSGNTIY
few	TRBJ2-2	TRBV4-2	ASSQELGGTGELF
.	TRBJ1-3	TRBV27	ASSQDRGAGNTIY
.	TRBJ1-1	TRBV25-1	ASSEPAGGITEAF
.	TRBJ1-6	TRBV28	ASSPVINSPLH
.	TRBJ1-2	TRBV9	ASSVEQGMGYT
.	TRBJ1-2	TRBV11-2	ASSLDHQGAMIYGYT
.	TRBJ2-5	TRBV9	ASSVSGHSRETQY
.	TRBJ1-3	TRBV18	ASSSDRGNTIY
.	TRBJ1-1	TRBV4-2	ASSQDRGREAF
.	TRBJ2-7	TRBV12-3/TRBV12-4	ASSFDRRGEQY
.	TRBJ1-2	TRBV5-5	ANQPRRFNYGYT
.	TRBJ2-6	TRBV7-9	ASSFRGLQGGANVLT
.	TRBJ2-2	TRBV5-1	ASSLAGPHYSGELF
.	TRBJ2-5	TRBV6-2/TRBV6-3	ASSYRVFMTTETQY
.	TRBJ1-1	TRBV27	ASSLKPNTEAF
once	TRBJ2-3	TRBV7-8	ASSSYTSGGATDTQY
.	TRBJ1-5	TRBV2	ASKRQINQPQH
.	TRBJ2-5	TRBV6-5	ASSYRGTGPQETQY
.	TRBJ2-3	TRBV4-2	ASSQTEGGPDTQY
.	TRBJ1-4	TRBV9	ASSPQTALNEKLF
.	TRBJ1-6	TRBV7-2	ASSLQSPLH
.	TRBJ2-7	TRBV4-3	ASSQYLPGLADSYEQY
few	TRBJ2-7	TRBV2	ASSDDGYEQY
once	TRBJ1-2	TRBV2	ASSVLINYGYT
few	TRBJ2-5	TRBV7-9	ASSLGVGRRETQY
once	TRBJ1-5	TRBV6-1	ASSEGTQGNQPQH
.	TRBJ1-2	TRBV27	ASRAGGENYGYT
once	TRBJ1-3	TRBV27	ASRQGAWDGNTIY